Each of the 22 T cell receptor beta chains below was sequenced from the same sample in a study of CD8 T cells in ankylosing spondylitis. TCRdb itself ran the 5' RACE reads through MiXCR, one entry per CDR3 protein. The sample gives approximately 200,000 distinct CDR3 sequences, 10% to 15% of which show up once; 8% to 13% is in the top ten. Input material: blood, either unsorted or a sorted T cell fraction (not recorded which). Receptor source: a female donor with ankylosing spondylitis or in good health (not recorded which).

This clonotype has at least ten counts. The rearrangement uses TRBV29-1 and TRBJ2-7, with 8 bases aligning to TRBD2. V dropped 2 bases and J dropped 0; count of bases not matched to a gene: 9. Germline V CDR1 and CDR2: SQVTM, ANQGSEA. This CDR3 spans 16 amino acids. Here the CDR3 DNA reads TGCAGCGTTGAATCTAGCGGGTTCTTCTCCTCCTACGAGCAGTACTTC. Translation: CSVESSGFFSSYEQYF.

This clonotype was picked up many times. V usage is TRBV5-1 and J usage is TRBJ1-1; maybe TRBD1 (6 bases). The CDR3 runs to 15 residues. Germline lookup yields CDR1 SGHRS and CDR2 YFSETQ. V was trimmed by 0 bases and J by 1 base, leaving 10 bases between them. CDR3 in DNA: TGCGCCAGCAGCTTGGCTACAGGGAGGAACACTGAAGCTTTCTTT. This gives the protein CASSLATGRNTEAFF.

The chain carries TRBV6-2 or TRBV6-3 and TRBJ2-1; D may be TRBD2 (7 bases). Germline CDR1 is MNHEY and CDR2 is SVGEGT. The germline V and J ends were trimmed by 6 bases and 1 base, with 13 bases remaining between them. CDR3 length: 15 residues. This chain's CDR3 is CASSHEGGSYNEQFF. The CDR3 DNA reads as TGTGCCAGCAGCCACGAGGGGGGGTCCTACAATGAGCAGTTCTTC.

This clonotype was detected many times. CDR3 nucleotides: TGTGCCAGCAGGAGGACGGCGAGCTCCTACGAGCAGTACTTC. Its translation is CASRRTASSYEQYF. The chain carries TRBV25-1 and TRBJ2-7; D is unresolved. The CDR3 is 14 amino acids. Trimming removed 6 bases from V and 0 bases from J, with 12 bases in between. Germline-derived CDR1 and CDR2 are MGHDK and SYGVNS.

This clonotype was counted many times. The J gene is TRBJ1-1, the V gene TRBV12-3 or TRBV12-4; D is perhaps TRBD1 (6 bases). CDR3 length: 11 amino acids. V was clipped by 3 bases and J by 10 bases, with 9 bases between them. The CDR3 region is CASSFGGAAFF. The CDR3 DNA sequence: TGTGCCAGCAGTTTTGGGGGCGCAGCTTTCTTT.

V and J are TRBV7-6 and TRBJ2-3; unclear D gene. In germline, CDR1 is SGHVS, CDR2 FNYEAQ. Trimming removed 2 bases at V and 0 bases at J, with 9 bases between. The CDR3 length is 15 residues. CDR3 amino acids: CASSLSVRSTDTQYF. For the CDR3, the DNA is TGTGCCAGCAGCTTATCGGTCAGAAGCACAGATACGCAGTATTTT. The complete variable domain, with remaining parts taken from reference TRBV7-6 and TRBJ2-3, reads GAGVSQSPRYKVTKRGQDVALRCDPISGHVSLYWYRQALGQGPEFLTYFNYEAQQDKSGLPNDRFSAERPEGSISTLTIQRTEQRDSAMYRCASSLSVRSTDTQYFGPGTRLTVL.

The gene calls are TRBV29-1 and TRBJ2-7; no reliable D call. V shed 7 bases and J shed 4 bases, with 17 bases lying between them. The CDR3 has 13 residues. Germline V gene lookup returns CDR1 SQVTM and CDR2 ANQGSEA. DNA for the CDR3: TGCAGCGCCGCGGCGGATTTGAGATACGAGCAGTACTTC. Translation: CSAAADLRYEQYF.

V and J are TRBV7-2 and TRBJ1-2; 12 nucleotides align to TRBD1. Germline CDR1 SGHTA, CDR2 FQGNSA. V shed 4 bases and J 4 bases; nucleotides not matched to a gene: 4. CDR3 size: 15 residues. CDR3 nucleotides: TGTGCCAGCAGCTCGGGACAGGGGGCTGCCTATGGCTACACCTTC. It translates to CASSSGQGAAYGYTF.

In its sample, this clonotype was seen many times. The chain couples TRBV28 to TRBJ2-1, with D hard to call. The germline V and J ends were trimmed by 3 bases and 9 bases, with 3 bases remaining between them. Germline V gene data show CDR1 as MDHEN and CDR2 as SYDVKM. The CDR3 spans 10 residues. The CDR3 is CASSFTEQFF. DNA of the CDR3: TGTGCCAGCAGTTTCACTGAGCAGTTCTTC.

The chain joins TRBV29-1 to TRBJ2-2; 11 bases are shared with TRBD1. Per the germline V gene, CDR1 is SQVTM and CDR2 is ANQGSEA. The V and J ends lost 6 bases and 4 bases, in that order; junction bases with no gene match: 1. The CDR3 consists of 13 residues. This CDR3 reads CSVGTGGTGELFF. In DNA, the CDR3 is TGCAGCGTAGGGACAGGGGGCACCGGGGAGCTGTTTTTT.

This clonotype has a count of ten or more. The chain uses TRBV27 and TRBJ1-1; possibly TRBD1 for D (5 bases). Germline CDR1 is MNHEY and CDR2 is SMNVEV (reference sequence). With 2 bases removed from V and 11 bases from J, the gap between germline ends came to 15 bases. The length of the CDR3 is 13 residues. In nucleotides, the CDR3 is TGTGCCAGCAGTTTAAAGGAAGGACATCGGGCTTTCTTT. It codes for CASSLKEGHRAFF.

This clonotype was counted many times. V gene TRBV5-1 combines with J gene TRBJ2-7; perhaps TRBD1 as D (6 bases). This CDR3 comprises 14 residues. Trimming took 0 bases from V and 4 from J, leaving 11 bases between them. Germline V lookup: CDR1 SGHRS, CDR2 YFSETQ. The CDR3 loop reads CASSLGGLVYEQYF. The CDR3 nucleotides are TGCGCCAGCAGCTTGGGGGGGCTGGTGTACGAGCAGTACTTC.

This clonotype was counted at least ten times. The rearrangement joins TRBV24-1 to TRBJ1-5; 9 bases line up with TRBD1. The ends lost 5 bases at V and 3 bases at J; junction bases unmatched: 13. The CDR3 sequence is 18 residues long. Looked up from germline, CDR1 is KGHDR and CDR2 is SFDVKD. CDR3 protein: CATSGRTGGAEANQPQHF. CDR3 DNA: TGTGCCACCAGTGGTCGAACAGGGGGCGCTGAGGCCAATCAGCCCCAGCATTTT.

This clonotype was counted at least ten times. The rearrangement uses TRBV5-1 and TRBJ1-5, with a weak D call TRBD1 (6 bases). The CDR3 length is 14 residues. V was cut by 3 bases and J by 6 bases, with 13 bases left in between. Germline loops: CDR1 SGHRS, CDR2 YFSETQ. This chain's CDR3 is CASSSTGIGQPQHF. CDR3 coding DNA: TGCGCCAGCAGCTCGACAGGCATCGGTCAGCCCCAGCATTTT.

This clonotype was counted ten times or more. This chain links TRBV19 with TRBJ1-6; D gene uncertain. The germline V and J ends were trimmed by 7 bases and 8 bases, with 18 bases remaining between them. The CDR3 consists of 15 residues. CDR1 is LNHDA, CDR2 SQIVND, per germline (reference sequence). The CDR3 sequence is CASTAVDSMDSPLHF. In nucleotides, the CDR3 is TGTGCCAGTACTGCGGTGGACTCGATGGATTCACCCCTCCACTTT. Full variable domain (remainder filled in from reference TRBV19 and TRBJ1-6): DGGITQSPKYLFRKEGQNVTLSCEQNLNHDAMYWYRQDPGQGLRLIYYSQIVNDFQKGDIAEGYSVSREKKESFPLTVTSAQKNPTAFYLCASTAVDSMDSPLHFGNGTRLTVT.

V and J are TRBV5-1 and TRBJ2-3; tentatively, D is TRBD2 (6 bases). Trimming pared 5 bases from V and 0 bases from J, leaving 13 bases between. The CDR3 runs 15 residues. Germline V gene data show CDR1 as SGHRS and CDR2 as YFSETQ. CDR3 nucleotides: TGCGCCAGCAGGGGAGGCAGCCGGAGCACAGATACGCAGTATTTT. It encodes CASRGGSRSTDTQYF.

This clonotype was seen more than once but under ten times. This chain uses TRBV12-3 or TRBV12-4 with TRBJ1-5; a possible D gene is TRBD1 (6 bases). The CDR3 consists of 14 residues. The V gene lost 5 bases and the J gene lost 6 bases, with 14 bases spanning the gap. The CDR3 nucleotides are TGTGCCAGCAGTATCGAAGGGGGAGGTCAGCCCCAGCATTTT. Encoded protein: CASSIEGGGQPQHF.

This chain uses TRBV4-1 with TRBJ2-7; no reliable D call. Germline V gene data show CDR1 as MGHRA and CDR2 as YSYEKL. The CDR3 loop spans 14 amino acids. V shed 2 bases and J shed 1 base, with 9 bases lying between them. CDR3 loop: CASSQWVGSYEQYF. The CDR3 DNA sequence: TGCGCCAGCAGCCAATGGGTGGGATCCTACGAGCAGTACTTC.

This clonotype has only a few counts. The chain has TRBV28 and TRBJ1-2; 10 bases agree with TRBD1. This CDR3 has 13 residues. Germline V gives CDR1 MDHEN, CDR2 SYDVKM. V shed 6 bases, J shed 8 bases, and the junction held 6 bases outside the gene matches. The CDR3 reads CASSSGQGQGYTF. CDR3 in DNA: TGTGCCAGCAGCTCGGGACAGGGGCAAGGCTACACCTTC.

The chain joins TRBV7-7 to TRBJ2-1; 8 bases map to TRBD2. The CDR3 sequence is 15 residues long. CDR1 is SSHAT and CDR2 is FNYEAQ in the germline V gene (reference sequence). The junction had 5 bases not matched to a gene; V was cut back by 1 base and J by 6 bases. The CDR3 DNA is TGTGCCAGCAGCTTAGGGGGGACTAGGTTCAATGAGCAGTTCTTC. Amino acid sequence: CASSLGGTRFNEQFF.

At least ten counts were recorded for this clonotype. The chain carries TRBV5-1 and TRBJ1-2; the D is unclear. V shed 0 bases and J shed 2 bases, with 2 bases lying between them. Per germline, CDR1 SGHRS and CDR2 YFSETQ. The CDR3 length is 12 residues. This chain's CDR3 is CASSLDNYGYTF. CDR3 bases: TGCGCCAGCAGCTTGGACAACTATGGCTACACCTTC. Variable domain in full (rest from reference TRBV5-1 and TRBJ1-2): KAGVTQTPRYLIKTRGQQVTLSCSPISGHRSVSWYQQTPGQGLQFLFEYFSETQRNKGNFPGRFSGRQFSNSRSEMNVSTLELGDSALYLCASSLDNYGYTFGSGTRLTVV.

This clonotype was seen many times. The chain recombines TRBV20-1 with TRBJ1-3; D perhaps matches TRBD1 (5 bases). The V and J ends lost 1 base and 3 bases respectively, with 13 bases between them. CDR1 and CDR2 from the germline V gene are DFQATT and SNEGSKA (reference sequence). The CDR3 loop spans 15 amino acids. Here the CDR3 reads CSARVAGSYGNTIYF. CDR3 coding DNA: TGCAGTGCTAGAGTGGCAGGGAGCTATGGAAACACCATATATTTT.